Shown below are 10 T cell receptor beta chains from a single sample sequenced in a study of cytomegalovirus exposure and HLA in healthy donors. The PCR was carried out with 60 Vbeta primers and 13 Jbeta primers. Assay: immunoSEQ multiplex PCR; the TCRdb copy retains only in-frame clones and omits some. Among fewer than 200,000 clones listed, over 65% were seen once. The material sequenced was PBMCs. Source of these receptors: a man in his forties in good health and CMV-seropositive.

The CDR3: CAIRPGLSGELFF. DNA for the CDR3: TGTGCCATCAGGCCCGGGTTGTCCGGGGAGCTGTTTTTT. This rearrangement joins TRBV10-3 to TRBJ2-2; D gene ambiguous. The length of the CDR3 is 13 residues. Germline V CDR1 and CDR2: ENHRY, SYGVKD. The germline V and J ends were trimmed by 6 bases and 6 bases, with 11 bases remaining between them.

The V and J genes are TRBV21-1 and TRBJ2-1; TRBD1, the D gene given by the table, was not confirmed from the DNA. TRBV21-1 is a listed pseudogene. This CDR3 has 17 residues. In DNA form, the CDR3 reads TGTGCCAGCAGCAAAGCCGTTACAGGAACGGCCTACAATGAGCAGTTCTTC. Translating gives CASSKAVTGTAYNEQFF.

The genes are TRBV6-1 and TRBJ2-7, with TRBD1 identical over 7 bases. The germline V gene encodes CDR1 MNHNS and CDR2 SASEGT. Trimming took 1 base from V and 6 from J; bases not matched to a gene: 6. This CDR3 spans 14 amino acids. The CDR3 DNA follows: TGTGCCAGCAGTGAAGAACAGGGGCCCCGCGAGCAGTACTTC. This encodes CASSEEQGPREQYF.

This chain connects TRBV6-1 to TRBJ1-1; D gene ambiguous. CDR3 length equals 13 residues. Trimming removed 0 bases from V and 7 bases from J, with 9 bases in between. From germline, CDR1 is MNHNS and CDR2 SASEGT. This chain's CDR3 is CASSEAGRHEAFF. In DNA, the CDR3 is TGTGCCAGCAGTGAAGCGGGCCGGCATGAAGCTTTCTTT.

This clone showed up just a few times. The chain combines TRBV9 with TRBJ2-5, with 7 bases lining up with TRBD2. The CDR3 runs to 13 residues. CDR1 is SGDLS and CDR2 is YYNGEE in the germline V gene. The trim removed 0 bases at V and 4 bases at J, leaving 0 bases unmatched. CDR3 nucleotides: TGTGCCAGCAGCGTAGCGGGGGGAGAGACCCAGTACTTC. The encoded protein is CASSVAGGETQYF.

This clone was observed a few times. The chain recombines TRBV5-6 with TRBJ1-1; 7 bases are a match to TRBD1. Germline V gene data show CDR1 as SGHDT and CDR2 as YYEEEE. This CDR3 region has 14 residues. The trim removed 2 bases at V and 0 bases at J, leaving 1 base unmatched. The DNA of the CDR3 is TGTGCCAGCAGCTTCAGGGGGGTGAACACTGAAGCTTTCTTT. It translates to CASSFRGVNTEAFF.

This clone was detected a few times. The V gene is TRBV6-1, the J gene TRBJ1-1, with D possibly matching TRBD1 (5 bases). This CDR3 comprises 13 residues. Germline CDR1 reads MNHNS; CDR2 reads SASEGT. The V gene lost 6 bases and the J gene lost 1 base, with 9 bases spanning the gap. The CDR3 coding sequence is TGTGCCAGCAGCGGGGGGACGAACACTGAAGCTTTCTTT. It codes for CASSGGTNTEAFF.

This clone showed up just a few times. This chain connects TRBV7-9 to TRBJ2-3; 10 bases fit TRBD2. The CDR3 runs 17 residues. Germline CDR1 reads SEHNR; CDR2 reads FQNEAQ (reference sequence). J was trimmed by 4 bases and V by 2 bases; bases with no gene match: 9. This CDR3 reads CASSLSNSGRYSDTQYF. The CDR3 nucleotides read TGTGCCAGCAGCTTATCAAATAGCGGGAGGTATTCAGATACGCAGTATTTT.

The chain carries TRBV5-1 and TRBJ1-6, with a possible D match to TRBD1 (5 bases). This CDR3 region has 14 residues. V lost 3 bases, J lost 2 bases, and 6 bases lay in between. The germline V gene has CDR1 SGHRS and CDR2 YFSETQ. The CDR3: CASSSRAYNSPLHF. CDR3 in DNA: TGCGCCAGCAGCTCCAGGGCCTATAATTCACCCCTCCACTTT.

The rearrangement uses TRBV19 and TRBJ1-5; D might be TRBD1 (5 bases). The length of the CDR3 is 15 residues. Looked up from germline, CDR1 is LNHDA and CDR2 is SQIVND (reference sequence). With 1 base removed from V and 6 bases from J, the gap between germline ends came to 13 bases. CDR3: CASSIGENQGQPQHF. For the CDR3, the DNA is TGTGCCAGTAGTATAGGGGAAAACCAGGGTCAGCCCCAGCATTTT.